This TCR beta chain was identified in a study of T cells in Graves' hyperthyroidism and ophthalmopathy. Regions amplified from RNA transcripts were the TCR beta CDR3 regions. First-round RT-PCR of the TCR CDR3 relied on the HTBI primer set. TCRdb re-derived calls from the multiplex PCR reads in MiXCR, one entry per CDR3 protein. Of roughly 400,000 distinct CDR3 sequences listed, around a quarter were seen once; the top ten hold about 73%. As concerns this clonotype: Its cognate antigen is unknown.

Study-level points and caveats: Ophthalmopathy was separated from stable hyperthyroidism by a 13 V-J model.

Germline CDR1 is MNHEY and CDR2 is SVGEGT. This CDR3 spans 12 amino acids. Trimming removed 8 bases from V and 0 bases from J, with 8 bases in between. Stable Graves' hyperthyroidism meant no ophthalmopathy progression within 18 months. The PBMCs were taken from less than 11 ml of fresh peripheral blood. The genes are TRBV6-2 or TRBV6-3 and TRBJ2-7, with no clear D. Input material: blood. The TCR was taken from a middle-aged man with Graves' hyperthyroidism. CDR3 sequence reads: CASLDFSYEQYF. In DNA, the CDR3 is TGTGCCAGCCTCGACTTCTCCTACGAGCAGTACTTC.